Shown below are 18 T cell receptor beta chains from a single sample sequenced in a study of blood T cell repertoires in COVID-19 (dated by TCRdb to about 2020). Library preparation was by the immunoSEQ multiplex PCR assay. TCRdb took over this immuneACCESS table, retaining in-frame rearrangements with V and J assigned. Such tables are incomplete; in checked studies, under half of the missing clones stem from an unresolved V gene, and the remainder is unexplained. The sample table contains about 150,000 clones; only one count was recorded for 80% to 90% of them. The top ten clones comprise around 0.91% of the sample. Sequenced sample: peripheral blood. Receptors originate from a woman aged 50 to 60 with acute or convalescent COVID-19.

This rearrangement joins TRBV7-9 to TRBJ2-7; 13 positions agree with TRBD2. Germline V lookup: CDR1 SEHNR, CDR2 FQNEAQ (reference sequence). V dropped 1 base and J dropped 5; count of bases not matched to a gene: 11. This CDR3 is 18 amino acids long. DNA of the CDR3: TGTGCCAGCAGCTTAGGCTGGACTAGCGGGAGAGGGCTTCACGAGCAGTACTTC. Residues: CASSLGWTSGRGLHEQYF.

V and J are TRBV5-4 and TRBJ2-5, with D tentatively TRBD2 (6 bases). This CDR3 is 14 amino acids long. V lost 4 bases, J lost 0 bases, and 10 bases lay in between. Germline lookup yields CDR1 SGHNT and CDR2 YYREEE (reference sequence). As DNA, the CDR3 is TGTGCCAGCAGCCTTCCGGGAGACCAAGAGACCCAGTACTTC. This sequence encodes CASSLPGDQETQYF.

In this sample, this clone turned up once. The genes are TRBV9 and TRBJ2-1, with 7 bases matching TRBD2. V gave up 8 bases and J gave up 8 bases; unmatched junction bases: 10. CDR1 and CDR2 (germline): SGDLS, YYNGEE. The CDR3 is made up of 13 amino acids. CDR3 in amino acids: CARGTRGFHEQFF. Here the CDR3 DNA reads TGTGCCAGGGGAACGCGGGGGTTCCATGAGCAGTTCTTC.

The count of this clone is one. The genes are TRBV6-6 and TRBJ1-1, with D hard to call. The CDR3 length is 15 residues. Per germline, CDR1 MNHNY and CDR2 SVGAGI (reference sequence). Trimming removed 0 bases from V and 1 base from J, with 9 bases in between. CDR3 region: CASSYSPGSNTEAFF. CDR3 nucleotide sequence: TGTGCCAGCAGTTACTCGCCGGGGTCGAACACTGAAGCTTTCTTT.

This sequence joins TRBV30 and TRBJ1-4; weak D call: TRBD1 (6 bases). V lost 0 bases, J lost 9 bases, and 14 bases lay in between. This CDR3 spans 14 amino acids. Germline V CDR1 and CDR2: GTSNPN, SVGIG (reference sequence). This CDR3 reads CAWSVKQGGQKLFF. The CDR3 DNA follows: TGTGCCTGGAGTGTTAAACAGGGAGGGCAAAAACTGTTTTTT. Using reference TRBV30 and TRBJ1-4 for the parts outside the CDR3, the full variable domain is SQTIHQWPATLVQPVGSPLSLECTVEGTSNPNLYWYRQAAGRGLQLLFYSVGIGQISSEVPQNLSASRPQDRQFILSSKKLLLSDSGFYLCAWSVKQGGQKLFFGSGTQLSVL.

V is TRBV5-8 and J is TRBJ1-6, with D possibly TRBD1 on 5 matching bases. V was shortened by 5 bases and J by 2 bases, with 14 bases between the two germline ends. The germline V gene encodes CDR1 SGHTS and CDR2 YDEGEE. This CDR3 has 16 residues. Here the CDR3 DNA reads TGTGCCAGCAGGTCGCCAAGGGGAACCTATAATTCACCCCTCCACTTT. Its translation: CASRSPRGTYNSPLHF.

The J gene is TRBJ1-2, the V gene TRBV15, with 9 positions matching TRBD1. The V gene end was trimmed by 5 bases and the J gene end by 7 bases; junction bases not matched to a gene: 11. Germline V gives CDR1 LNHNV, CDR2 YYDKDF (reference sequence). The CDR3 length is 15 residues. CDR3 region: CATSSQDRGVAGYTF. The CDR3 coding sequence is TGTGCCACCAGCTCTCAGGACAGGGGAGTGGCTGGCTACACCTTC.

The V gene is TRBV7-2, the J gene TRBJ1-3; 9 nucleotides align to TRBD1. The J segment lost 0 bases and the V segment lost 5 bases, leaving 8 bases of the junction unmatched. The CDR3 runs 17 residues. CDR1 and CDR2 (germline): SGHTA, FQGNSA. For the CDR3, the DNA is TGTGCCAGCAGCCCCTCCGGGACAGGGAACTCTGGAAACACCATATATTTT. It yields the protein CASSPSGTGNSGNTIYF.

CDR3 nucleotides: TGTGCCAGCGGAGGGGTCTTAGGCTACACCTTC. Translation gives CASGGVLGYTF. The rearrangement uses TRBV12-3 or TRBV12-4 and TRBJ1-2; weak D call: TRBD1 (5 bases). The V end was cut by 8 bases, the J end by 8 bases, with 12 bases between. The CDR3 runs to 11 residues.

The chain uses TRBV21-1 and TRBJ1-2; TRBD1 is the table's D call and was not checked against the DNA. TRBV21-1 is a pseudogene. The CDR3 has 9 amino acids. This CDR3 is CASTRYRAF. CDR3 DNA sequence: TGTGCCAGCACCAGGTACAGGGCCTTC.

CDR3 DNA: TGTGCCACCAGCAGAGGAATCGGACTAGCGGGAGGGGGCGGTACGCAGTATTTT. It yields the protein CATSRGIGLAGGGGTQYF. The chain carries TRBV15 and TRBJ2-3, with 15 bases fitting TRBD2. This CDR3 contains 18 residues. The germline V gene encodes CDR1 LNHNV and CDR2 YYDKDF (reference sequence). V trimming: 1 base; J trimming: 8 bases; junction bases outside the gene matches: 10.

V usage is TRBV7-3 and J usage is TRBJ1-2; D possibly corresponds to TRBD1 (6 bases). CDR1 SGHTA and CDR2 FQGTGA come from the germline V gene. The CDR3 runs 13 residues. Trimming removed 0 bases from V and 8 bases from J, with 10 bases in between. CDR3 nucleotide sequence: TGTGCCAGCAGCTTAACCAGGGGTGGGGGCTACACCTTC. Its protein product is CASSLTRGGGYTF.

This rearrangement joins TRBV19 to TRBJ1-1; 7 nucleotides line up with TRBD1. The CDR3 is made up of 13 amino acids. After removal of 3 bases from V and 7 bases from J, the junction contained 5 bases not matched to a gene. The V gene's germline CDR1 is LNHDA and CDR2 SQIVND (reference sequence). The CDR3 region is CASSITGDGEAFF. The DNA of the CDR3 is TGTGCCAGTAGTATTACAGGGGATGGTGAAGCTTTCTTT.

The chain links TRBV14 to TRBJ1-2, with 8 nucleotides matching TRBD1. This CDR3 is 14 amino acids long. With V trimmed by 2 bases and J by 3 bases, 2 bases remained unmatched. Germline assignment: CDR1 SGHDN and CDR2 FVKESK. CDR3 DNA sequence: TGTGCCAGCAGCCAAACGACAGGGGACTATGGCTACACCTTC. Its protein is CASSQTTGDYGYTF.

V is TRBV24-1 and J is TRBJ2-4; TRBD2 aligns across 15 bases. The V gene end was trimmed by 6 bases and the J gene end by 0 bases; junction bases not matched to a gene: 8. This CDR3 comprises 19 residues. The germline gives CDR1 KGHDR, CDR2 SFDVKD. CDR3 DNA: TGTGCCACCAGTCCGGGACTAGCGGGAGGTGTTTTAGCCAAAAACATTCAGTACTTC. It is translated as CATSPGLAGGVLAKNIQYF.

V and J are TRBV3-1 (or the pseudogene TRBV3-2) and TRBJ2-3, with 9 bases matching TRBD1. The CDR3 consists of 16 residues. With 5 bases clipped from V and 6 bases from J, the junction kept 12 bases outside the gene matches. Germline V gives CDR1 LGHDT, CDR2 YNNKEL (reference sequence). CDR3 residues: CASSSRRGQGLDTQYF. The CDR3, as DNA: TGTGCCAGCAGCTCCCGCCGGGGACAGGGACTGGATACGCAGTATTTT.

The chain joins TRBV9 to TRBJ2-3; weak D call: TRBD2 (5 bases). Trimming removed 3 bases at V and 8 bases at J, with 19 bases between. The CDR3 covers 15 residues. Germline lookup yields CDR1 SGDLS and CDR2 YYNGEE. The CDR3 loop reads CASSGRTAPFSTQYF. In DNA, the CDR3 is TGTGCCAGCAGCGGAAGGACTGCCCCCTTCTCTACGCAGTATTTT.

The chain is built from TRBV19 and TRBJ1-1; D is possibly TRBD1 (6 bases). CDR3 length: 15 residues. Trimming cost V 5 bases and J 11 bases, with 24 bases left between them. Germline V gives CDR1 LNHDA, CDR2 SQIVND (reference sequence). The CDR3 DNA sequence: TGTGCCAGTAGTGTTGAGCGAGGGGGTCAGGTCGTGGCTTTCTTT. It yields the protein CASSVERGGQVVAFF.